This T cell receptor (beta chain) was captured by sequencing in a study of T cell repertoires in cytomegalovirus infection. Study in general: A matching HLA type, together with CMV infection, was signaled by public TCR beta signatures.

Overall study findings and caveats: Accumulated public TCR beta family frequency recognized individuals carrying CMV together with the relevant HLA.

In the case of this clonotype: Its cognate antigen is unknown. A much more abundant neighbour one base away suggests this may be a read error.

This CDR3 region has 13 residues. Trimming left V 3 bases short and J 5 bases short, with 11 bases between. Germline V gene lookup returns CDR1 ENHRY and CDR2 SYGVKD. TCRdb analysed the reads with MiXCR anew, one entry per CDR3 protein. The table has 500,000 or so distinct CDR3 sequences, 15% to 20% seen once. The TCR comes from a human donor in good health (CMV status not recorded). Some clones in this sample may be carry-over from other donors' samples. The chain carries TRBV10-3 and TRBJ2-7; tentatively, D is TRBD1 (6 bases). Sequenced: CD8+ T cells from PBMCs. Here the CDR3 reads CAISDSGVDEQYF. CDR3 sequence (DNA): TGTGCCATCAGTGATTCAGGGGTGGACGAGCAGTACTTC.